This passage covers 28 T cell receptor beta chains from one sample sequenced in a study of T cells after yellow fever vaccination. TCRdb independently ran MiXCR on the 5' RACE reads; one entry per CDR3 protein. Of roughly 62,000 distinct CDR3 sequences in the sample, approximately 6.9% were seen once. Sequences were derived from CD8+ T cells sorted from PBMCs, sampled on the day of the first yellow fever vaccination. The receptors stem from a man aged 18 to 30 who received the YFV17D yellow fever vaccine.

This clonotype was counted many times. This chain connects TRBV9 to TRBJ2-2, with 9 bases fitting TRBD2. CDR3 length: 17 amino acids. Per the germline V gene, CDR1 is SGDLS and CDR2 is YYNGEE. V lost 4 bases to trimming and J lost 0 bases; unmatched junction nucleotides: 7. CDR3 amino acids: CASSFQRGGANTGELFF. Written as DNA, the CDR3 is TGTGCCAGCAGCTTCCAGCGCGGGGGGGCGAACACCGGGGAGCTGTTTTTT.

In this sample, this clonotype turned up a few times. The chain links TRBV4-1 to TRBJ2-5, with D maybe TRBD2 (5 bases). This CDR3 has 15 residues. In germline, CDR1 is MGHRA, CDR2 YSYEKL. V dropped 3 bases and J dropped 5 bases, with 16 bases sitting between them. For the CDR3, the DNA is TGCGCCAGCAGCCACCCCGTCGGGGTCGGGGAGACCCAGTACTTC. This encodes CASSHPVGVGETQYF.

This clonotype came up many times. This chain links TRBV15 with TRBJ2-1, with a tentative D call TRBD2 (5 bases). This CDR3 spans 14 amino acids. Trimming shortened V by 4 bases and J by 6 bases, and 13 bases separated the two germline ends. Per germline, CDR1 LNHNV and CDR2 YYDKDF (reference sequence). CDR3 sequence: CATSTTGRGNEQFF. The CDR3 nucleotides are TGTGCCACCAGCACCACCGGACGGGGCAATGAGCAGTTCTTC. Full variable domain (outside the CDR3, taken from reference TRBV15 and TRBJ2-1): DAMVIQNPRYQVTQFGKPVTLSCSQTLNHNVMYWYQQKSSQAPKLLFHYYDKDFNNEADTPDNFQSRRPNTSFCFLDIRSPGLGDTAMYLCATSTTGRGNEQFFGPGTRLTVL.

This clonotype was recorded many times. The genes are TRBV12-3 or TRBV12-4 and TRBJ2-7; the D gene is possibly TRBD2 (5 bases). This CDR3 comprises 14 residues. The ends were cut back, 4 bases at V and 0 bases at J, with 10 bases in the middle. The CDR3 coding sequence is TGTGCCAGCAGTTCCATTACTAGCTCCTACGAGCAGTACTTC. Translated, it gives CASSSITSSYEQYF.

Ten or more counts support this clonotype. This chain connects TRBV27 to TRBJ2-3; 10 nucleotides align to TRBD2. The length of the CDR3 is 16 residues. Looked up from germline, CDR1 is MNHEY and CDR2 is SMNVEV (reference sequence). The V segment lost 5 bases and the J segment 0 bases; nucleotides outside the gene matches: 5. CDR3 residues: CASSPLAGVSTDTQYF. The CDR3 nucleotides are TGTGCCAGCAGTCCCCTAGCGGGGGTAAGCACAGATACGCAGTATTTT.

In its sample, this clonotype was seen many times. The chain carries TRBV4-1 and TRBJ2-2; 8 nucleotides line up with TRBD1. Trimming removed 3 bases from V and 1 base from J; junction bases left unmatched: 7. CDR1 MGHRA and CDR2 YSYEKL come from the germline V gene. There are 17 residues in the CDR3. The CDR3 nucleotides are TGCGCCAGCAGCCAGGGCCGTGGACAGGGGAACACCGGGGAGCTGTTTTTT. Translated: CASSQGRGQGNTGELFF.

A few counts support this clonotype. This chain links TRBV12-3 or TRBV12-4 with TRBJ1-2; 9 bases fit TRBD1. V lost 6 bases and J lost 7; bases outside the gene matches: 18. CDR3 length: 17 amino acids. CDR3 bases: TGTGCCAGCAGCTTCTTCTCAGCACAGGGGGCGAAAGGTGGCTACACCTTC. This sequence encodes CASSFFSAQGAKGGYTF.

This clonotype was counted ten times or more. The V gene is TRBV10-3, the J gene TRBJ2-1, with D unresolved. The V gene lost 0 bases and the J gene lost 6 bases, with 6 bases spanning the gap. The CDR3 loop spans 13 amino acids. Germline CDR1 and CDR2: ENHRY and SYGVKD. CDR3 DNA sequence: TGTGCCATCAGTGAGTCAGGGCCCAATGAGCAGTTCTTC. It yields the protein CAISESGPNEQFF.

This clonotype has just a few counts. CDR3 sequence (DNA): TGTGCCAGCAGCTCCTCTAGTGCGCCTGGAAACACCATATATTTT. It is translated as CASSSSSAPGNTIYF. The chain joins TRBV7-9 to TRBJ1-3; D gene unclear. Germline assignment: CDR1 SEHNR and CDR2 FQNEAQ (reference sequence). This CDR3 comprises 15 residues. The V end lost 4 bases, the J end lost 2 bases, and 12 bases lay between the germline ends.

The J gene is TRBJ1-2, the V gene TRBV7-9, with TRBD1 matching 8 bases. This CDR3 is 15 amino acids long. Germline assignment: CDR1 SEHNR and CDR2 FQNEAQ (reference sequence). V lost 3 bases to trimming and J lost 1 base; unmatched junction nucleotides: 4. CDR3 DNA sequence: TGTGCCAGCAGCTTCCGACAGGGGAATAACTATGGCTACACCTTC. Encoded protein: CASSFRQGNNYGYTF.

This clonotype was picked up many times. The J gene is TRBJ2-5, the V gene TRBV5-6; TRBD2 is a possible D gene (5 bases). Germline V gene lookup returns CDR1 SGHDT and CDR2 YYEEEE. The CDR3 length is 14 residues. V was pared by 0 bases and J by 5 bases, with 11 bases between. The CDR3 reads CASSLVEGGETQYF. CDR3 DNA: TGTGCCAGCAGCTTGGTAGAGGGCGGGGAGACCCAGTACTTC.

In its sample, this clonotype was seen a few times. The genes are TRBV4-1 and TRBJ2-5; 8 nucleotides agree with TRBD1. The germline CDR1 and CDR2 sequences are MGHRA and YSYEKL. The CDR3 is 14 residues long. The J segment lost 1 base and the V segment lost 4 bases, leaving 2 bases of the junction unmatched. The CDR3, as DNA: TGCGCCAGCAGCCCGCAGGGGGCCCAAGAGACCCAGTACTTC. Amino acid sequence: CASSPQGAQETQYF.

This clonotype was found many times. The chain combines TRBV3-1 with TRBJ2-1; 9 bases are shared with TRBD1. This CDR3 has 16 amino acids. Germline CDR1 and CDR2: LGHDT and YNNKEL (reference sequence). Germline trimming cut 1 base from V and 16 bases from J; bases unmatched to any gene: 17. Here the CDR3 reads CASSQGTTRDRALHFF. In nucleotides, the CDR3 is TGTGCCAGCAGCCAAGGTACTACTAGGGACAGGGCCCTGCATTTCTTC.

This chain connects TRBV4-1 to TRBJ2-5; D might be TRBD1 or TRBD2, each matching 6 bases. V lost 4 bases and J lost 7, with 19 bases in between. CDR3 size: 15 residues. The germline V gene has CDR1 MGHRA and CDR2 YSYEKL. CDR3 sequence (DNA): TGCGCCAGCAGCCCCCCGGGGGCGAGGATTGGGACCCAGTACTTC. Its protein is CASSPPGARIGTQYF.

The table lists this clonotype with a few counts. The CDR3, as DNA: TGTGCCAGCAGCCATCTCTCCCAGCGGGGGGGCAATGAGCAGTTCTTC. Amino acid sequence: CASSHLSQRGGNEQFF. The chain has TRBV4-2 and TRBJ2-1, with 10 bases fitting TRBD2. V shed 3 bases and J 6 bases; nucleotides not matched to a gene: 8. Germline V gene lookup returns CDR1 LGHNA and CDR2 YNFKEQ. This CDR3 is 16 amino acids long.

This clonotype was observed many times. CDR3 bases: TGTGCCAGTAGTATGATCGGGAACACTGAAGCTTTCTTT. This codes for CASSMIGNTEAFF. The genes are TRBV19 and TRBJ1-1; D call uncertain. In germline, CDR1 is LNHDA, CDR2 SQIVND (reference sequence). The CDR3 extends over 13 amino acids. With 3 bases removed from V and 1 base from J, the gap between germline ends came to 6 bases.

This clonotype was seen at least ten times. CDR3 amino acids: CASSLTGYSNQPQHF. The CDR3 DNA sequence: TGTGCCAGCAGTTTGACAGGCTATAGCAATCAGCCCCAGCATTTT. The rearrangement uses TRBV12-3 or TRBV12-4 and TRBJ1-5, with D possibly TRBD1 on 6 matching bases. V lost 3 bases to trimming and J lost 0 bases, with 9 bases between them. There are 15 residues in the CDR3.

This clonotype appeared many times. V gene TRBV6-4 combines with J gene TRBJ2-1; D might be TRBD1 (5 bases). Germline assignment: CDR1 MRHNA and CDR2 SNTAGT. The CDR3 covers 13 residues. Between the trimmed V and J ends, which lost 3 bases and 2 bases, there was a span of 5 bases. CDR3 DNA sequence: TGTGCCAGCAGTGAGGACACCTACAATGAGCAGTTCTTC. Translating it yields CASSEDTYNEQFF.

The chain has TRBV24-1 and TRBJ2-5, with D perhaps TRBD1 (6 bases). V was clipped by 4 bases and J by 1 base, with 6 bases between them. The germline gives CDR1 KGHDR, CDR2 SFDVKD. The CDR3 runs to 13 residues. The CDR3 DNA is TGTGCCACCAGTGAGGACAGCCAAGAGACCCAGTACTTC. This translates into CATSEDSQETQYF.

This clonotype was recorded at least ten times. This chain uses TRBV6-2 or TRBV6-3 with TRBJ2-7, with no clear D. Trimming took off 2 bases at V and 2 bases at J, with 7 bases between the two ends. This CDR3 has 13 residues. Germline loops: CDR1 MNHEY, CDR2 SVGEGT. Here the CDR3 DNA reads TGTGCCAGCAGTTACCACGGAACCTACGAGCAGTACTTC. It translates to CASSYHGTYEQYF.

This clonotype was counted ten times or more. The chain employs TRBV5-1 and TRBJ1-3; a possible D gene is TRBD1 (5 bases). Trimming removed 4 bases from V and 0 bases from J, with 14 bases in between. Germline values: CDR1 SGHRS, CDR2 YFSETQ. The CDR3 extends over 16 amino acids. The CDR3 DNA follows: TGCGCCAGCAGCCCCAACCGGGGGTTCTCTGGAAACACCATATATTTT. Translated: CASSPNRGFSGNTIYF.

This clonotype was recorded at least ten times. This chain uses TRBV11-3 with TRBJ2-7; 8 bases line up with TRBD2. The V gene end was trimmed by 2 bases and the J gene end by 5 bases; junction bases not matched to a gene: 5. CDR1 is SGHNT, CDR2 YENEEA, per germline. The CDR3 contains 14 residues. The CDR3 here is CASSLSGGNDEQYF. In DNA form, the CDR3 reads TGTGCCAGCAGCTTAAGCGGGGGAAACGACGAGCAGTACTTC.

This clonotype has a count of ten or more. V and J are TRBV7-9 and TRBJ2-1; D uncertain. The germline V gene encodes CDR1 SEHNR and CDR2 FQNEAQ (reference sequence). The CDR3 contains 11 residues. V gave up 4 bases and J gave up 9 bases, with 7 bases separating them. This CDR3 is CASSSASEQFF. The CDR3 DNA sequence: TGTGCCAGCAGCTCTGCTAGTGAGCAGTTCTTC.

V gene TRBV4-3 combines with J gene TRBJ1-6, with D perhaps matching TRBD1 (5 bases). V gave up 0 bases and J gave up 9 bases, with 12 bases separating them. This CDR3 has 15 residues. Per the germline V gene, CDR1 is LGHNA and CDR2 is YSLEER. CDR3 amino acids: CASSQERGVGSPLHF. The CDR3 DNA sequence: TGCGCCAGCAGCCAAGAGCGGGGGGTGGGTTCACCCCTCCACTTT.

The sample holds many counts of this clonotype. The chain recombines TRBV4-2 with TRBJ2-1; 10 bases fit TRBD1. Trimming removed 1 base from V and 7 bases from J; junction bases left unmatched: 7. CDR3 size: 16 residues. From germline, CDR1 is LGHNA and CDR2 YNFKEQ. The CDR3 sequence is CASSQAKGQGTNEQFF. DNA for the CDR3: TGTGCCAGCAGCCAAGCTAAGGGACAGGGGACGAATGAGCAGTTCTTC.

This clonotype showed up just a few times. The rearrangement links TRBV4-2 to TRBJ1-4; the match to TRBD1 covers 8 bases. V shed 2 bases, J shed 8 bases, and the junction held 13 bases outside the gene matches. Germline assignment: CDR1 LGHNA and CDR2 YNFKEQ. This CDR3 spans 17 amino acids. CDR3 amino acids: CASSQRTGTEASEKLFF. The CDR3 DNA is TGTGCCAGCAGCCAAAGGACAGGGACGGAGGCAAGCGAAAAACTGTTTTTT.

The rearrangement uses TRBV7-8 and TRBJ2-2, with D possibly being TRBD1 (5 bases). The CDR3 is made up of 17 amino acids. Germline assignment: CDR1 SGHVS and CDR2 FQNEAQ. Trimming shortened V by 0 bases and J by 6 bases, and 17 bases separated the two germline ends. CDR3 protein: CASSLAGPRVHSGELFF. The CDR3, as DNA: TGTGCCAGCAGCTTAGCGGGTCCCAGGGTACATTCCGGGGAGCTGTTTTTT.

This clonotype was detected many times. CDR3 coding DNA: TGTGCCAGCAGCCGCCGAACACGGGGGCTAAATGAGCAGTTCTTC. This encodes CASSRRTRGLNEQFF. This rearrangement joins TRBV12-3 or TRBV12-4 to TRBJ2-1; D tentatively reads TRBD1 or TRBD2 (6 bases each). This CDR3 has 15 residues. The V gene lost 6 bases and the J gene lost 7 bases, with 19 bases spanning the gap.